This entry concerns a single TCR beta chain. This clonotype has only a few counts. What antigen it recognizes has not been identified. Given the absence of the conserved phenylalanine or tryptophan at the CDR3 end, a read error is likely. Because the CDR3's place on the DNA is in doubt, the DNA is left out and the CDR3 is given as listed by TCRdb. According to the study, the label for this sample's time point signals: longitudinal time-point 1 (baseline). Unsorted PBMC libraries were generated from 2 million PBMCs stored in RNAlater at -80 °C until RNA extraction. Peripheral blood underwent Ficoll-Hypaque density gradient centrifugation to isolate PBMCs, which were then cryopreserved in liquid nitrogen. The data were taken from a study of neurological immune-mediated disorders (dated by TCRdb to 2018 to 2020). A note on the overall study: Peripheral blood TCR-beta repertoires from HTLV-I-associated myelopathy (HAM/TSP) patients, multiple sclerosis patients and healthy controls were compared by UMI-based sequencing. The approximately 110 TCR-beta libraries included longitudinal samples, technical triplicates and paired sorted CD4+ and CD8+ T-cell subsets alongside PBMC samples. The cohort included some 68 subjects: some 14 with HAM/TSP, some 34 with multiple sclerosis, and around 20 healthy controls. Longitudinal HAM/TSP and healthy donors had 3 time-points each (about 3-45 month intervals).

cDNA was synthesized by template-switch 5'RACE using a primer carrying a 10-nucleotide random unique molecular identifier by which each TCR transcript was tagged. Over 200 million TCR-beta sequences, covering 15-18 subjects, were produced in each sequencing run. The RNeasy kit was used to extract total RNA. Using the KAPA Real-time Library Amplification kit, TCR-beta VDJ regions were amplified with primers for the TCR constant region and the 5'RACE anchor. Sample indexes and Illumina adaptors were added in a first PCR, after which library yield was increased in a second PCR. After Ampure bead purification, the roughly 650 bp TCR product was size-selected on a 2% E-gel SizeSelection system. Before pooling, libraries had their quality checked on a Bioanalyzer, their concentration measured with Qubit, and their quantity determined with the Kapa Library Quantification kit. An Illumina HiSeq 2500 sequenced the libraries paired-end 2 x 150 bp. To increase sequence diversity, about 24-32% phiX was spiked into each library pool. Per the original workflow: The quality-filtered reads were processed with the UMI-based MiGEC pipeline, whose error correction step removed more than 75% of the raw TCR sequences. IMGT germline references were used for aligning VDJ genes, and each clonotype was defined as a unique CDR3 amino acid sequence together with its V-J genes. Clonal expansion, Shannon diversity and CDR3 relatedness were evaluated with VDJtools (CalcPairwiseDistances, ClusterSamples), while phylogenetic trees were built in CLCbio workbench. Clones with at least 8 unique UMIs were defined as expanded, with this threshold being based on coefficient-of-variation modelling across technical triplicates. The public reads were run again by TCRdb, first through fastp at Q25 and then through MiXCR, and only productive beta chains were kept. CDR3 protein sequences are deduplicated, and each keeps its most common genes and DNA. TCRdb assigned the V and J calls; the authors' analysis was not used. In this sample the table shows 71,000 or so distinct CDR3 sequences, about 13% of which occur a single time. The top ten clonotypes cover about 4.6% of the sample.

As encoded in the germline V gene (reference sequence), CDR1 is SEHNR while CDR2 is FQNEAQ. The CDR3 adds up to 17 amino acids, both ends counted. General conclusions and limits of the study: No identical CDR3 amino acid sequences were shared among expanded clones across subjects, suggesting private TCR-beta repertoires in all groups. The highest TCR clonal expansion was observed in HAM/TSP patients, whereas the lowest was observed in MS patients, even when compared with healthy controls.

Recombination connected TRBV7-9 to TRBJ2-1; the table's D gene call, TRBD2, was not cross checked with the DNA. The sample taken for sequencing was PBMCs. This clonotype was obtained from a female donor with HTLV-1-associated myelopathy (HAM/TSP). Here the CDR3 is given as CASSLDSPVGGALPFSR.